This TCR beta chain was retrieved from a study of T-cell reconstitution after alpha-beta-depleted transplantation in children. Notes on the study in general: T-cell counts and diversity at one year post-transplant came mainly from newly produced T cells. The origin of alpha-beta T cells about two months after transplant was reportedly several hundred expanded graft clones.

This clonotype was counted ten times or more. Its antigen is unidentified. Unique molecular identifiers were used to barcode this TCRbeta library. TCRdb reanalysed the PCR reads using MiXCR and keeps one entry per CDR3 protein. The data hold around 200,000 distinct CDR3 sequences, with about a tenth observed a single time. V shed 7 bases, J shed 2 bases, and the junction held 1 base outside the gene matches. Germline V gene data show CDR1 as SGHAT and CDR2 as FQNNGV. The CDR3 extends over 13 amino acids. J is TRBJ2-2 and V is TRBV11-2; 7 bases are a match to TRBD2. Here the sequenced sample was PBMCs, taken before TCRalphabeta/CD19-depleted stem cell transplant. This TCR derives from a child younger than two with acute myeloid leukemia, due to receive a stem cell transplant. CDR3 amino acids: CASKAGNTGELFF. Here the CDR3 DNA reads TGTGCCAGCAAAGCGGGAAACACCGGGGAGCTGTTTTTT.